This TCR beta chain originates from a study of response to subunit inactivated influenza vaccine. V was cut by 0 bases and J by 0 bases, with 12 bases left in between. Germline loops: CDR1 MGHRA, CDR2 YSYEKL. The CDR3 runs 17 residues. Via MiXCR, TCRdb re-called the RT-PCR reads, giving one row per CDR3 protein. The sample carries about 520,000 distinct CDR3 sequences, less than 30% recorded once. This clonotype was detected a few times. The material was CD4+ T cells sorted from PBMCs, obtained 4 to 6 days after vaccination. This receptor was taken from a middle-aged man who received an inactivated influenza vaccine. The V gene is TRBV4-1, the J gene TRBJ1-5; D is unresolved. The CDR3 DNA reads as TGCGCCAGCAGCCAAGAGGGAGGAAGGGCTAGCAATCAGCCCCAGCATTTT. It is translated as CASSQEGGRASNQPQHF.